The table lists the clone carrying this T cell receptor beta chain with a count of one. Its specificity is unknown. This table comes from immunoSEQ multiplex PCR, and its TCRdb copy is limited to in-frame clones, with some not included. The sample includes fewer than 85,000 clones, 85% to 90% of them seen just once. This sample is drawn from a study of radiotherapy plus CTLA-4 blockade in lung cancer. Overall study: The study recorded objective responses in approximately 19% of patients and disease control in 25% to 35%. Study-wide points: Once radiotherapy plus ipilimumab had been given, TCR clones derived from tumor expanded in blood.

Trimming cost V 3 bases and J 9 bases; bases outside gene matches: 13. CDR1 SQVTM and CDR2 ANQGSEA come from the germline V gene. The CDR3 has 15 residues. The TCR sequence derives from a human donor with non-small cell lung cancer who had stable disease on radiotherapy plus ipilimumab. Source: peripheral blood, taken from a patient treated with radiotherapy plus ipilimumab. The chain recombines TRBV29-1 with TRBJ2-3; 9 positions match TRBD2. CDR3 region: CSVDVRGGGAETQYF. The CDR3, as DNA: TGCAGCGTTGACGTGCGGGGCGGGGGGGCGGAGACGCAGTATTTT.